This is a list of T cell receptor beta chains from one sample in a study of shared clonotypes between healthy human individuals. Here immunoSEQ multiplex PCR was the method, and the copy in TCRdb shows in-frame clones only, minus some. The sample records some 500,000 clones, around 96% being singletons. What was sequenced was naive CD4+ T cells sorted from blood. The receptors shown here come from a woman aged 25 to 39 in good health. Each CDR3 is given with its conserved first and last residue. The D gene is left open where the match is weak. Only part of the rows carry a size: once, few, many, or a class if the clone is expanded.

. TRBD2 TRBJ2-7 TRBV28 TGTGCCAGCAGCAGAGCGGGAGGTATCTACGAGCAGTACTTC CASSRAGGIYEQYF
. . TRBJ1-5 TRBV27 TGTGCCAGCAGTTTAGGCAGGGGTCAGCCCCAGCATTTT CASSLGRGQPQHF
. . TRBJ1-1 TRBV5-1 TGCGCCAGCAGCTGGGAGCTTAACACTGAAGCTTTCTTT CASSWELNTEAFF
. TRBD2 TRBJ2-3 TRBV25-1 TGTGCCAGCAGTTTAGCGGGAGGGCCTTCGGGACGCTCAGATACGCAGTATTTT CASSLAGGPSGRSDTQYF
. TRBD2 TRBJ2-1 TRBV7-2 TGTGCCAGCATCGGGACTAGTGGCGTTGGTGAGCAGTTCTTC CASIGTSGVGEQFF
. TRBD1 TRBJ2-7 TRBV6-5 TGTGCCAGCAGGAAAGGGGGACAGGGGAAGTACGAGCAGTACTTC CASRKGGQGKYEQYF
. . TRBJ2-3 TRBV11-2 TGTGCCAGCAGCTTACAGGGTCTATCCACAGATACGCAGTATTTT CASSLQGLSTDTQYF
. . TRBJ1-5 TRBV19 TGTGCCAGTAGTACCACGGGTAGGGCGGGAACTCAGCCCCAGCATTTT CASSTTGRAGTQPQHF
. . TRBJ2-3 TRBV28 TGTGCCAGCAGTCTGACAGTGAATACGCAGTATTTT CASSLTVNTQYF
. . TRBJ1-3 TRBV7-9 TGTGCCAGCAGCTCTCGAGGGGGGCCTGGAAACACCATATATTTT CASSSRGGPGNTIYF
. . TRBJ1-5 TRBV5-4 TGTGCCAGCAGCCGAACAGGAGAAAATCAGCCCCAGCATTTT CASSRTGENQPQHF
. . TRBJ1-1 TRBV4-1 TGCGCCAGCAGCCCCCTCTTGGAGGTGGGGAGCACTGAAGCTTTCTTT CASSPLLEVGSTEAFF
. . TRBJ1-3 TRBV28 TGTGCCAGCAGTTTATGGGCGTCTGGAAACACCATATATTTT CASSLWASGNTIYF
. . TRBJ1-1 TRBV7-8 TGTGCCAGCAGCTTAGAGGCAGACACTGAAGCTTTCTTT CASSLEADTEAFF
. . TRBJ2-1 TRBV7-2 TGTGCCAGCAGCTACGGGACTCCGGCCTACAATGAGCAGTTCTTC CASSYGTPAYNEQFF
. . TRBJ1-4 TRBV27 TGTGCCAGCAGTTTTTTAACAGGGCCGAATGAAAAACTGTTTTTT CASSFLTGPNEKLFF
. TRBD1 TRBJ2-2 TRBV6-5 TGTGCCAGCGTCCGGGACAGGGGGCGAGGGGGGGAGCTGTTTTTT CASVRDRGRGGELFF
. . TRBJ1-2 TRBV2 TGTGCCAGCAGTCCGGGACGGACCTATGGCTACACCTTC CASSPGRTYGYTF
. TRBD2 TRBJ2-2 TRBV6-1 TGTGCCAGCAGGGGGAGCGGGAGGGTTTCCGGGGAGCTGTTTTTT CASRGSGRVSGELFF
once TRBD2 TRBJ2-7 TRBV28 TGTGCCAGCAGAGAGACTAGCGGGCCTTCCTACGAGCAGTACTTC CASRETSGPSYEQYF
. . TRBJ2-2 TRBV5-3 TGTGCCAGCAGCTTTCAACTTGGGAACACCGGGGAGCTGTTTTTT CASSFQLGNTGELFF
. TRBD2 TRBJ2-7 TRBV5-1 TGCGCCAGCAGCTTGGCTGGGACTAGTACCCACGAGCAGTACTTC CASSLAGTSTHEQYF
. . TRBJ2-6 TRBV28 TGTGCCAGCAGTTTAAGCCCTGGGGCCAACGTCCTGACTTTC CASSLSPGANVLTF
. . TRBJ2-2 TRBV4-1 TGCGCCAGCAGCCAATATAGTTACACCGGGGAGCTGTTTTTT CASSQYSYTGELFF
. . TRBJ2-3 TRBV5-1 TGCGCCAGCAGCTTCCAGGAATTGTCAGATACGCAGTATTTT CASSFQELSDTQYF